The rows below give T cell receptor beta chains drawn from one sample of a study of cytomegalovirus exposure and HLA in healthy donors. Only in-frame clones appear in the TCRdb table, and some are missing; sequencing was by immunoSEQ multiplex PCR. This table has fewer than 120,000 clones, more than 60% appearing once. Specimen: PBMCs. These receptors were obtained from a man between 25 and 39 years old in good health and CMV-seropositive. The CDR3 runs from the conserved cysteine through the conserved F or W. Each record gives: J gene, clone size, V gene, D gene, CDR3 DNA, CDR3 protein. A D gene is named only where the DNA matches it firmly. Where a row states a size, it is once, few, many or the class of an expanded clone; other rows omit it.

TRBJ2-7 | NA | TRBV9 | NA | TGTGCCAGCAGCGTAGGGCCCCAATACTCCTACGAGCAGTACTTC | CASSVGPQYSYEQYF
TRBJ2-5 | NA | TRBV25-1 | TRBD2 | TGTGCCAGCAGTGACCCGCGGGGGGGGAAAGAGACCCAGTACTTC | CASSDPRGGKETQYF
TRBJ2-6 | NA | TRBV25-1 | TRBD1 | TGTGCCAGCAGTGAACCCGGACAGGGGACTGGGGCCAACGTCCTGACTTTC | CASSEPGQGTGANVLTF
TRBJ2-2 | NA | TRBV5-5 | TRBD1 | TGTGCCAGCAGCTGGACAGGGGGGAGCACCGGGGAGCTGTTTTTT | CASSWTGGSTGELFF
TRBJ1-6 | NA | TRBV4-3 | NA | TGCGCCAGCAGCCAAGGGACAGATAATTCACCCCTCCACTTT | CASSQGTDNSPLHF
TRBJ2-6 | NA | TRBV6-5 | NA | TGTGCCAGCAGTCGACAGCTCTCTGGGGCCAACGTCCTGACTTTC | CASSRQLSGANVLTF
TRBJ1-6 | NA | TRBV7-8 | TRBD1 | TGTGCCAGCAGCCTTTGGACAGGGGGCAGTAATTCACCCCTCCACTTT | CASSLWTGGSNSPLHF
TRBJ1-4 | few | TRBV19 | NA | TGTGCCAGCAAGGGGGTAGTTGAAAAACTGTTTTTT | CASKGVVEKLFF
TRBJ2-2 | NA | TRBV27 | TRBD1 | TGTGCCAGCAACCCGTGGGGGACAGGGGACACCGGGGAGCTGTTTTTT | CASNPWGTGDTGELFF
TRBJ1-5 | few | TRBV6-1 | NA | TGTGCCAGCAGCCCTCGGGCGGGGATTGATCAGCCCCAGCATTTT | CASSPRAGIDQPQHF
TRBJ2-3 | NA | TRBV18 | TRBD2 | TGTGCCAGCACCCCGCGGGACTATGGAGATACGCAGTATTTT | CASTPRDYGDTQYF
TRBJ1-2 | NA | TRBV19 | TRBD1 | TGTGCCAGTAGCCACCTCAGGGGGCAGCGGGACTATGGCTACACCTTC | CASSHLRGQRDYGYTF
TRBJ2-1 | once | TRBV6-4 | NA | TGTGCCAGCAGTGACTCATCCCGCGATGACAATGAGCAGTTCTTC | CASSDSSRDDNEQFF
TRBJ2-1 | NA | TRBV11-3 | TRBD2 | TGTGCCAGCAGCTCGAGCGGGGGGACCTACAATGAGCAGTTCTTC | CASSSSGGTYNEQFF
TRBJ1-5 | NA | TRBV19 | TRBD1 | TGTGCCAGTAGCGAATTGACAGGGTCAAAGCCCCAGCATTTT | CASSELTGSKPQHF
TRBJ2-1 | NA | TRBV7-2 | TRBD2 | TGTGCCAGCAGCTTAAACCCCGTTAGCGGGGGGGCTTACAATGAGCAGTTCTTC | CASSLNPVSGGAYNEQFF
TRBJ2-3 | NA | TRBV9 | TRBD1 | TGTGCCAGCAGCTTTTGGACAGGGAACACAGATACGCAGTATTTT | CASSFWTGNTDTQYF
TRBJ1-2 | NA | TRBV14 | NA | TGTGCCAGCAGCCCAACAGTGACAGGTGGCTACACCTTC | CASSPTVTGGYTF
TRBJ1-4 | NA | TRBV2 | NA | TGTGCCAGCAGGGCTATTACGACATCTAATGAAAAACTGTTTTTT | CASRAITTSNEKLFF
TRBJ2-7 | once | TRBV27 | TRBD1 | TGTGCCAGCAGCACGACAGGGGTAGATGCCTACGAGCAGTACTTC | CASSTTGVDAYEQYF
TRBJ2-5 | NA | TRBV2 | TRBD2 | TGTGCCAGCAGTACCTCATCAGGGACTAGCGGGGACCAAGAGACCCAGTACTTC | CASSTSSGTSGDQETQYF
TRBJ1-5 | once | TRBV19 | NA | TGTGCCAGTAGGGCGGACAGCTCTAGAAGCAATCAGCCCCAGCATTTT | CASRADSSRSNQPQHF
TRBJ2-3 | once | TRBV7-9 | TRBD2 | TGTGCCAGCAGCTTTGGACTAGCGGGGGGCACAGATACGCAGTATTTT | CASSFGLAGGTDTQYF
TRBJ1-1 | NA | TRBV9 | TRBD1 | TGTGCCAGCAGCGTAGGAGGTACAGGGGGCACTGAAGCTTTCTTT | CASSVGGTGGTEAFF
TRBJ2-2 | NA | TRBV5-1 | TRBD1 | TGCGCCAGCACCCTAGACAGGGCGAACACCGGGGAGCTGTTTTTT | CASTLDRANTGELFF
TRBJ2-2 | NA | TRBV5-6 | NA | TGTGCCAGCAGCTTGGCGATATGGGGGCGCGGGGAGCTGTTTTTT | CASSLAIWGRGELFF
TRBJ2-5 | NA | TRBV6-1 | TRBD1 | TGTGCCAGCAGTGAGGACAGGGCCCAAGAGACCCAGTACTTC | CASSEDRAQETQYF
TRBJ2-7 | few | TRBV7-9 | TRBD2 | TGTGCCAGCAGCCAAGGGACTAGCGTGGTGGATTACTTC | CASSQGTSVVDYF
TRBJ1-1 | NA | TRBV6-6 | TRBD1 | TGTGCCAGCAGTTACCCGGGGACAGGATCGCTGACTGAAGCTTTCTTT | CASSYPGTGSLTEAFF